The 2 T cell receptor beta chains listed next were all sequenced from one sample in a study of blood T cell repertoires in COVID-19. Data came from immunoSEQ multiplex PCR; TCRdb stores just in-frame clones and leaves some out. The sample yields 35,000 to 45,000 clones, about 87% seen once. Specimen: peripheral blood. Receptors originate from a human donor in a cohort sampled during active COVID-19.

The rearrangement joins TRBV7-8 to TRBJ1-2; D is possibly TRBD1 (6 bases). The CDR3 length is 13 residues. V lost 3 bases to trimming and J lost 7 bases, with 12 bases between them. CDR1 and CDR2 (germline): SGHVS, FQNEAQ. The CDR3 bases are TGTGCCAGCAGCTTGGAGGCAGGGGTTGGCTACACCTTC. It codes for CASSLEAGVGYTF. Full variable domain (missing parts from reference TRBV7-8 and TRBJ1-2): GAGVSQSPRYKVAKRGQDVALRCDPISGHVSLFWYQQALGQGPEFLTYFQNEAQLDKSGLPSDRFFAERPEGSVSTLKIQRTQQEDSAVYLCASSLEAGVGYTFGSGTRLTVV.

The CDR3 loop reads CASSYKGVQETQYF. CDR3 DNA: TGTGCCAGCAGTTACAAGGGGGTACAAGAGACCCAGTACTTC. This rearrangement joins TRBV6-7 to TRBJ2-5; maybe TRBD1 (6 bases). TRBV6-7 is treated as an ORF (open reading frame) with a function not yet certain. V gave up 2 bases and J gave up 2 bases, with 9 bases separating them. The length of the CDR3 is 14 residues.